This T cell receptor beta chain was sequenced during a study of shared clonotypes between healthy human individuals. This CDR3 is 17 amino acids long. CDR1 MNHNS and CDR2 SASEGT come from the germline V gene. V dropped 3 bases and J dropped 0 bases, with 17 bases sitting between them. The sorted-subset replicate PCRs were given about 210 ng DNA, which is tens of thousands of T cell genomes. Sequencing used immunoSEQ multiplex PCR; TCRdb keeps in-frame clones, though not all of them. Among approximately 2.5 million clones listed, roughly 93% were seen once. Material: naive CD4+ T cells from PBMCs. The subset denotes: CD45RA+ positively selected. The rearrangement uses TRBV6-1 and TRBJ1-1; no reliable D call. The source is a man younger than 35 in good health. Some clones in this sample may be carry-over from other donors' samples. The CDR3 DNA reads TGTGCCAGCAGTGACTGGCGGCAGGCTGCAATGAACACTGAAGCTTTCTTT. Its translation: CASSDWRQAAMNTEAFF.